The entry that follows covers one T cell receptor beta chain sequence. Its antigen is unknown. This record comes from a study of T cells expressing NK-cell markers. Study findings and constraints: The study left the HCMV specificity of expanded NKG2C+ T cell clones unresolved. In four donors, these clonotypes also led the CD3+CD56-NKG2C+ fraction. Six of the donors carried dominant NKG2C+ clonotypes that took up roughly 1.0-8% of their CD8+ T cells.

No DNA is given; TCRdb re-called the 5' RACE reads and lists each CDR3 protein once. The sample has roughly 180,000 distinct CDR3 sequences, and its top ten clones hold under 20%. The sequenced sample was blood T cells: a sorted CD56 or NKG2C T cell subset, CD4+ or CD8+ T cells, or bulk PBMC T cells (not recorded which). The source of this sequence is a woman between 18 and 70 years old in good health.

The CDR3 is CASSQVSGRTEAFF. The chain has TRBV14 and TRBJ1-1. CDR3 length equals 14 residues. Germline values: CDR1 SGHDN, CDR2 FVKESK.